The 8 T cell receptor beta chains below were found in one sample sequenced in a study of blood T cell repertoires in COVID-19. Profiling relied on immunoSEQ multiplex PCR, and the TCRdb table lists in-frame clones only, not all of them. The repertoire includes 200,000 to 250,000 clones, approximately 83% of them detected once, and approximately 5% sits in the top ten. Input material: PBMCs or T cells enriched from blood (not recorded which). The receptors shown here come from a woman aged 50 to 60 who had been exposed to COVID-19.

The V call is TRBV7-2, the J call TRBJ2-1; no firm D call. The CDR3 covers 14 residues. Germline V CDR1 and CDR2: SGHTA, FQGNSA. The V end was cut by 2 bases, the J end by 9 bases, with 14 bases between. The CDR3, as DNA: TGTGCCAGCAGCTTAATGACTCGTACCGCTGAGCAGTTCTTC. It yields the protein CASSLMTRTAEQFF.

CDR3 protein: CASSDGTGDGYTF. The CDR3 bases are TGTGCCAGCAGTGACGGGACAGGGGACGGCTACACCTTC. The genes are TRBV2 and TRBJ1-2; TRBD1 matches at 10 bases. The CDR3 extends over 13 amino acids. Germline V gene sequence: CDR1 SNHLY, CDR2 FYNNEI. J was trimmed by 8 bases and V by 3 bases; bases with no gene match: 3.

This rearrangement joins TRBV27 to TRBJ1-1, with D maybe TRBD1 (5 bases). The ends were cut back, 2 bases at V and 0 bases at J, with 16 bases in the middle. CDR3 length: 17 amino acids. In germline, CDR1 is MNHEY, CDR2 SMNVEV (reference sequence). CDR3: CASSLQGAVSLNTEAFF. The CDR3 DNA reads TGTGCCAGCAGTTTACAGGGCGCCGTTTCCCTGAACACTGAAGCTTTCTTT.

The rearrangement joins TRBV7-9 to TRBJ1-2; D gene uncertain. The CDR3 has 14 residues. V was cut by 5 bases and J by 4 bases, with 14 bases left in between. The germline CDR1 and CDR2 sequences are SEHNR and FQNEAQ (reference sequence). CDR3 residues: CASSPSQGGYGYTF. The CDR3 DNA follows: TGTGCCAGCAGCCCGAGCCAAGGAGGCTATGGCTACACCTTC. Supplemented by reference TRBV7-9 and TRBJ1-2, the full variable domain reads DTGVSQNPRHKITKRGQNVTFRCDPISEHNRLYWYRQTLGQGPEFLTYFQNEAQLEKSRLLSDRFSAERPKGSFSTLEIQRTEQGDSAMYLCASSPSQGGYGYTFGSGTRLTVV.

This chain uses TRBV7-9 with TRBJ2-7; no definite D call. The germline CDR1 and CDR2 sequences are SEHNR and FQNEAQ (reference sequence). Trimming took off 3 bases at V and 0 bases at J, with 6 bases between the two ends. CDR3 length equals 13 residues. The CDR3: CASSFSTSYEQYF. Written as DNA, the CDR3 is TGTGCCAGCAGCTTTAGCACCTCCTACGAGCAGTACTTC.

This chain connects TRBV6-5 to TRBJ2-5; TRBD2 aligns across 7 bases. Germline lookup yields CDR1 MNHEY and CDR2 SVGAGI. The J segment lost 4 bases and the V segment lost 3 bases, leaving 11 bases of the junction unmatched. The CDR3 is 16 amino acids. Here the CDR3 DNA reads TGTGCCAGCAGTTATCCGAACCCGGGGGGAGGAGAGACCCAGTACTTC. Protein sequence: CASSYPNPGGGETQYF.

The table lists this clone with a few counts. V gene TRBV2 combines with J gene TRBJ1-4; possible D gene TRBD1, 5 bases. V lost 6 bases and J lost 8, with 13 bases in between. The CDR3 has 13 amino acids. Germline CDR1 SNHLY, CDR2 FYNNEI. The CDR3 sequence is CASSDGGEEKLFF. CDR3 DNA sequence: TGTGCCAGCAGCGACGGGGGAGAGGAAAAACTGTTTTTT. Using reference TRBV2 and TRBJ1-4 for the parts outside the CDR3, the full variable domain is EPEVTQTPSHQVTQMGQEVILRCVPISNHLYFYWYRQILGQKVEFLVSFYNNEISEKSEIFDDQFSVERPDGSNFTLKIRSTKLEDSAMYFCASSDGGEEKLFFGSGTQLSVL.

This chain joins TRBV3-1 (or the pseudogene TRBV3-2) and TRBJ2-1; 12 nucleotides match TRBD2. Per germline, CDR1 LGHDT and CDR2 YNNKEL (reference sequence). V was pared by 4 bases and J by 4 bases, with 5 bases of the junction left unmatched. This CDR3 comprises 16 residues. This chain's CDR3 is CASSPSSGGAYNEQFF. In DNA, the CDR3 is TGTGCCAGCAGCCCTTCTAGCGGGGGGGCTTACAATGAGCAGTTCTTC.